Shown below are 16 T cell receptor beta chains from a single sample sequenced in a study of T-cell memory formation after mild COVID-19. TCRdb re-derived calls from the 5' RACE reads in MiXCR, one entry per CDR3 protein. The profile shows 290,000 or so distinct CDR3 sequences, roughly a fifth of them singletons. Sequencing input: PBMCs or a T cell subset sorted from them (not recorded which). The receptor source for this set is a man younger than 35 who had mild COVID-19 (a few samples of this study predate the infection). Cell type and time point are not known.

This clonotype was seen a few times. This chain joins TRBV3-1 and TRBJ2-1; D gene uncertain. The V end was cut by 1 base, the J end by 0 bases, with 13 bases between. Germline assignment: CDR1 LGHDT and CDR2 YNNKEL (reference sequence). The CDR3 length is 17 residues. CDR3 in DNA: TGTGCCAGCAGCCAAGTGTTGAGACTTAGCTCCTACAATGAGCAGTTCTTC. Translated, it gives CASSQVLRLSSYNEQFF.

This clonotype was seen only once. The V and J genes are TRBV11-2 and TRBJ1-1; 11 bases are shared with TRBD1. Germline V gene data show CDR1 as SGHAT and CDR2 as FQNNGV. Trimming at V came to 1 base and at J to 3 bases, leaving 1 base not matched to a gene. The CDR3 sequence is 15 residues long. In nucleotides, the CDR3 is TGTGCCAGCAGCTTAGGGACAGGGGGCCACACTGAAGCTTTCTTT. It is translated as CASSLGTGGHTEAFF.

This clonotype was picked up a small number of times. The chain joins TRBV9 to TRBJ1-3; the D gene is possibly TRBD1 (6 bases). The V end lost 1 base, the J end lost 1 base, and 9 bases lay between the germline ends. The CDR3 contains 15 residues. Germline CDR1 reads SGDLS; CDR2 reads YYNGEE. CDR3 sequence (DNA): TGTGCCAGCAGCGTATTTACAGGGTCTGGAAACACCATATATTTT. Translation gives CASSVFTGSGNTIYF.

This clonotype was observed at least ten times. The rearrangement links TRBV9 to TRBJ2-7; 7 nucleotides match TRBD1. The trim removed 8 bases at V and 1 base at J, leaving 3 bases unmatched. The germline V gene has CDR1 SGDLS and CDR2 YYNGEE. This CDR3 has 12 residues. The CDR3, as DNA: TGTGCCAGACAGGGGCCTTCCTACGAGCAGTACTTC. Its protein is CARQGPSYEQYF.

The rearrangement joins TRBV5-1 to TRBJ2-7, with TRBD1 matching over 10 bases. CDR1 is SGHRS and CDR2 is YFSETQ in the germline V gene. The CDR3 has 15 amino acids. With 4 bases clipped from V and 0 bases from J, the junction kept 4 bases outside the gene matches. CDR3 protein: CASSDRDRGSYEQYF. The CDR3 DNA sequence: TGCGCCAGCAGCGACCGGGACAGGGGCTCCTACGAGCAGTACTTC.

V gene TRBV5-5 combines with J gene TRBJ1-5, with D unclear. There are 15 residues in the CDR3. From germline, CDR1 is SGHKS and CDR2 YYEKEE (reference sequence). V gave up 0 bases and J gave up 6 bases, with 13 bases separating them. The DNA for the CDR3 is TGTGCCAGCAGCTTGGAACCAGGCCACCGTCAGCCCCAGCATTTT. As protein: CASSLEPGHRQPQHF.

This clonotype occurred a few times. The CDR3 loop reads CSARDPQGTGELFF. The DNA of the CDR3 is TGCAGTGCTAGAGATCCCCAGGGGACCGGGGAGCTGTTTTTT. The chain links TRBV20-1 to TRBJ2-2; possibly TRBD1 for D (6 bases). CDR3 size: 14 residues. From germline, CDR1 is DFQATT and CDR2 SNEGSKA (reference sequence). The V and J ends lost 0 bases and 5 bases respectively, with 10 bases between them.

CDR3 bases: TGTGCCAGCAGTGTGGTCACCGGGGAGCTGTTTTTT. Its translation is CASSVVTGELFF. The chain is built from TRBV28 and TRBJ2-2, with unresolved D. V lost 5 bases and J lost 4, with 5 bases in between. The CDR3 totals 12 residues. CDR1 and CDR2 from the germline V gene are MDHEN and SYDVKM.

This clonotype was detected a few times. V and J are TRBV7-2 and TRBJ1-2; D not certain. Germline V lookup: CDR1 SGHTA, CDR2 FQGNSA. The length of the CDR3 is 12 residues. The V and J ends lost 3 bases and 7 bases respectively, with 9 bases between them. The CDR3 nucleotides read TGTGCCAGCAGCTTCACATTGAGTGGCTACACCTTC. Residues: CASSFTLSGYTF.

This clonotype has more than one count but fewer than ten. The chain joins TRBV5-1 to TRBJ2-7, with a tentative D call TRBD2 (7 bases). This CDR3 has 16 residues. Germline V lookup: CDR1 SGHRS, CDR2 YFSETQ. V lost 5 bases to trimming and J lost 1 base, with 19 bases between them. DNA of the CDR3: TGCGCCAGCAGTTCCTCGCGGGGGCAGTATTCCTACGAGCAGTACGTC. Translation: CASSSSRGQYSYEQYV.

In its sample, this clonotype was seen many times. The chain's CDR3 is CASSASQSTDTQYF. The CDR3 nucleotides are TGCGCCAGCAGCGCATCTCAAAGCACAGATACGCAGTATTTT. The V and J genes are TRBV5-1 and TRBJ2-3; no reliable D call. Trimming cost V 4 bases and J 0 bases, with 9 bases left between them. The germline V gene encodes CDR1 SGHRS and CDR2 YFSETQ. The CDR3 has 14 residues.

The chain recombines TRBV7-2 with TRBJ1-2; D might be TRBD1 (6 bases). The germline CDR1 and CDR2 sequences are SGHTA and FQGNSA. The CDR3 loop spans 13 amino acids. V lost 5 bases and J 10 bases, leaving 17 bases between the germline ends. CDR3 bases: TGTGCCAGCAGCGGATCCGGGACATGGGTCTACACCTTC. Protein product: CASSGSGTWVYTF.

This clonotype was recorded at least ten times. The chain employs TRBV5-1 and TRBJ2-5; D unresolved. Germline V gene lookup returns CDR1 SGHRS and CDR2 YFSETQ. V lost 0 bases to trimming and J lost 2 bases, with 5 bases between them. The CDR3 covers 13 residues. CDR3 protein: CASSLVLQETQYF. Here the CDR3 DNA reads TGCGCCAGCAGCTTGGTACTTCAAGAGACCCAGTACTTC.

This clonotype came up a few times. The chain uses TRBV19 and TRBJ1-6; D ambiguous. V lost 3 bases and J lost 18, with 15 bases in between. This CDR3 comprises 12 residues. Germline CDR1 and CDR2: LNHDA and SQIVND (reference sequence). In DNA form, the CDR3 reads TGTGCCAGTAGTATCATTGGGCGGCCCAGCCACTTT. It yields the protein CASSIIGRPSHF.

In its sample, this clonotype was seen a few times. This rearrangement joins TRBV24-1 to TRBJ2-5; 9 nucleotides agree with TRBD2. Germline CDR1 and CDR2: KGHDR and SFDVKD. This CDR3 is 14 amino acids long. V lost 11 bases, J lost 4 bases, and 10 bases stayed unmatched. The CDR3 sequence: CAIQPAGGIETQYF. The DNA of the CDR3 is TGTGCCATCCAGCCGGCGGGGGGGATAGAGACCCAGTACTTC.

This clonotype was detected only a few times. The rearrangement uses TRBV25-1 and TRBJ1-2; D might be TRBD1 (5 bases). V gave up 5 bases and J gave up 7 bases, with 11 bases separating them. This CDR3 contains 12 residues. Germline V CDR1 and CDR2: MGHDK, SYGVNS. DNA for the CDR3: TGTGCCAGCAGTCCCGGGACGTCTGGCTACACCTTC. As protein: CASSPGTSGYTF.